Listed below are T cell receptor beta chains from one sample, sequenced in a study of blood T cell repertoires in COVID-19. The protocol was immunoSEQ multiplex PCR, while the TCRdb copy is restricted to in-frame clones and leaves out a portion. This sample has around 290,000 clones, with 88% found just once. What was sequenced was PBMCs or T cells enriched from blood (not recorded which). These TCRs come from a woman in her twenties or thirties who had recovered from COVID-19. Both conserved end residues are part of each CDR3. A D gene is named only where the DNA matches it firmly. Not all rows give a size; the values are once, few, many and, for expanded clones, a class.

d_gene	abundance	v_gene	j_gene	CDR3aa	CDR3nt
NA	NA	TRBV4-2	TRBJ2-7	CASSQAGPSYEQYF	TGTGCCAGCAGCCAAGCGGGTCCCTCCTACGAGCAGTACTTC
TRBD2	NA	TRBV7-6	TRBJ2-5	CASSPPTPGLAGGETQYF	TGTGCCAGCAGCCCACCCACACCGGGACTAGCGGGAGGAGAGACCCAGTACTTC
NA	NA	TRBV11-1	TRBJ1-1	CASSLQVNTEAFF	TGTGCCAGCAGCTTGCAGGTGAACACTGAAGCTTTCTTT
NA	NA	TRBV5-4	TRBJ2-3	CASSLVAQRTQYF	TGTGCCAGCAGCTTGGTAGCCCAGCGCACGCAGTATTTT
NA	NA	TRBV27	TRBJ2-1	CASSSRSNEQFF	TGTGCCAGCAGTTCCAGGTCCAATGAGCAGTTCTTC
TRBD1	NA	TRBV10-3	TRBJ1-6	CASRDRKTTGDSPLHF	TGTGCCAGCAGGGACAGAAAAACAACTGGTGATTCACCCCTCCACTTT
NA	NA	TRBV28	TRBJ1-6	CASSLGGRANSPLHF	TGTGCCAGCAGTTTAGGCGGCAGGGCGAATTCACCCCTCCACTTT
TRBD1	NA	TRBV28	TRBJ1-6	CANAGGGGSPLHF	TGTGCCAACGCAGGAGGGGGCGGTTCACCCCTCCACTTT
TRBD1	NA	TRBV6-5	TRBJ1-5	CASSPYGDRDQPQHF	TGTGCCAGCAGTCCCTATGGGGACAGGGACCAGCCCCAGCATTTT
NA	NA	TRBV12-3/TRBV12-4	TRBJ2-3	CASSPGFDTQYF	TGTGCCAGCAGTCCAGGGTTTGATACGCAGTATTTT
TRBD2	NA	TRBV6-1	TRBJ2-3	CASSVLAGEALVTDTQYF	TGTGCCAGCAGTGTACTAGCGGGGGAGGCATTGGTTACAGATACGCAGTATTTT
NA	NA	TRBV23-1	TRBJ2-2	CARVGQAVGTGELFF	TGCGCCAGGGTAGGCCAGGCAGTGGGCACCGGGGAGCTGTTTTTT
TRBD1	NA	TRBV19	TRBJ1-4	CASSKDRVEEKLFF	TGTGCCAGTAGCAAGGACAGGGTGGAAGAAAAACTGTTTTTT
NA	NA	TRBV5-1	TRBJ1-4	CASSPRPLSQGSNEKLFF	TGCGCCAGCAGCCCCAGGCCCTTATCTCAGGGGTCTAATGAAAAACTGTTTTTT
NA	NA	TRBV7-2	TRBJ2-7	CASSFNRRGEQYF	TGTGCCAGCAGCTTTAATAGGCGGGGCGAGCAGTACTTC
TRBD2	NA	TRBV7-2	TRBJ2-7	CASSYPKGSSGGSYEQYF	TGTGCCAGCAGCTACCCCAAGGGGTCTAGCGGGGGATCCTACGAGCAGTACTTC
NA	NA	TRBV18	TRBJ2-6	CATDITRISGANVLTF	TGTGCCACCGACATAACACGTATCTCTGGGGCCAACGTCCTGACTTTC
NA	NA	TRBV27	TRBJ2-7	CASSRYRESSYEQYF	TGTGCCAGCAGTCGATACAGGGAGTCCTCCTACGAGCAGTACTTC
NA	NA	TRBV9	TRBJ2-3	CASSPRPPAASTDTQYF	TGTGCCAGCAGCCCACGGCCCCCTGCGGCTAGCACAGATACGCAGTATTTT
TRBD2	NA	TRBV13	TRBJ2-7	CASSFPTSGGNEQYF	TGTGCCAGCAGCTTCCCGACTAGCGGGGGAAACGAGCAGTACTTC
TRBD1	NA	TRBV12-5	TRBJ1-3	CASGLTTGGALENTIYF	TGTGCTAGTGGTTTAACGACAGGGGGCGCTTTGGAAAACACCATATATTTT
TRBD1	NA	TRBV9	TRBJ2-5	CASSTEQGARSETQYF	TGTGCCAGCAGCACCGAACAGGGGGCGCGGAGTGAGACCCAGTACTTC
TRBD1	NA	TRBV9	TRBJ2-7	CASSLGTGGAVQYF	TGTGCCAGCAGCCTAGGGACAGGGGGCGCCGTGCAGTACTTC
NA	NA	TRBV19	TRBJ1-3	CASSIGHLGSSGNTIYF	TGTGCCAGTAGTATCGGTCATCTTGGGAGCTCTGGAAACACCATATATTTT
NA	NA	TRBV10-2	TRBJ1-1	CASQTGNTEAFF	TGCGCCAGCCAGACAGGGAACACTGAAGCTTTCTTT
NA	NA	TRBV19	TRBJ2-3	CATRKGGGTDTQYF	TGTGCCACCCGGAAGGGGGGGGGCACAGATACGCAGTATTTT
TRBD1	NA	TRBV18	TRBJ2-3	CASSPPTGLRDTQYF	TGTGCCAGCTCACCGCCGACAGGGCTCCGGGATACGCAGTATTTT
TRBD1	NA	TRBV7-6	TRBJ2-3	CASSGQDRDLLKTDTQYF	TGTGCCAGCAGCGGCCAGGACAGGGACCTGTTGAAGACAGATACGCAGTATTTT
NA	few	TRBV7-2	TRBJ1-1	CASSPLDTLNTEAFF	TGTGCCAGCAGCCCGTTGGACACCCTGAACACTGAAGCTTTCTTT
NA	NA	TRBV5-1	TRBJ1-3	CASSLAAPGNTIYF	TGCGCCAGCAGCTTGGCCGCTCCCGGGAACACCATATATTTT
NA	NA	TRBV19	TRBJ1-1	CASSARGGAVEAFF	TGTGCCAGTAGTGCTCGCGGGGGAGCCGTTGAAGCTTTCTTT
NA	NA	TRBV28	TRBJ2-1	CASSLVGLGYNEQFF	TGTGCCAGCAGTTTAGTGGGACTGGGCTACAATGAGCAGTTCTTC
NA	NA	TRBV6-5	TRBJ2-5	CASAGAAQETQYF	TGTGCCAGCGCGGGGGCAGCCCAAGAGACCCAGTACTTC
TRBD1	NA	TRBV7-9	TRBJ1-1	CASSPHRGTGVGTEAFF	TGTGCCAGCAGTCCTCACAGGGGGACGGGCGTGGGCACTGAAGCTTTCTTT
TRBD1	NA	TRBV9	TRBJ1-5	CASSVKDRSGPQHF	TGTGCCAGCAGCGTAAAGGACAGGTCAGGGCCCCAGCATTTT
NA	NA	TRBV10-1	TRBJ2-2	CASSLETEANTGELFF	TGCGCCAGCAGTCTTGAGACGGAGGCGAACACCGGGGAGCTGTTTTTT
TRBD1	NA	TRBV18	TRBJ1-6	CASSPLPGPTGVNSPLHF	TGTGCCAGCTCACCACTACCAGGACCTACAGGGGTGAATTCACCCCTCCACTTT
TRBD2	NA	TRBV27	TRBJ2-7	CASSLKGLAYYEQYF	TGTGCCAGCAGTTTAAAGGGACTAGCCTACTACGAGCAGTACTTC
TRBD1	NA	TRBV30	TRBJ2-4	CAWFLTTPGQPLRQYF	TGTGCCTGGTTCCTTACCACCCCGGGACAGCCCCTGCGTCAGTACTTC
NA	once	TRBV5-1	TRBJ2-3	CASSLGPAGAHTDTQYF	TGCGCCAGCAGCTTGGGGCCCGCGGGGGCTCACACAGATACGCAGTATTTT
NA	NA	TRBV5-6	TRBJ2-1	CASSLNFNEQFF	TGTGCCAGCAGCTTGAACTTCAATGAGCAGTTCTTC
NA	NA	TRBV21-1	TRBJ1-3	CASSKARNTIYF	TGTGCCAGCAGCAAAGCCAGAAACACCATATATTTT
NA	NA	TRBV27	TRBJ2-7	CASSLLDTTYEQYF	TGTGCCAGCAGTTTACTGGACACCACCTACGAGCAGTACTTC
TRBD2	NA	TRBV11-2	TRBJ2-1	CASSSGTSVGEQFF	TGTGCCAGCAGCTCTGGGACTAGCGTGGGTGAGCAGTTCTTC
NA	NA	TRBV6-5	TRBJ1-1	CASTRVLTEAFF	TGTGCCAGCACCAGGGTACTCACTGAAGCTTTCTTT
TRBD1	once	TRBV6-6	TRBJ2-3	CASSYPDREGQYF	TGTGCCAGCAGTTACCCGGACAGGGAAGGGCAGTATTTT
NA	NA	TRBV19	TRBJ2-6	CASSISAASYPSGANVLTF	TGTGCCAGTAGTATAAGCGCAGCTAGTTACCCGTCTGGGGCCAACGTCCTGACTTTC
NA	NA	TRBV6-5	TRBJ1-2	CASSSRENYGYTF	TGTGCCAGCAGTTCGAGGGAAAACTATGGCTACACCTTC
TRBD2	NA	TRBV7-3	TRBJ2-2	CASSQAGGLNTGELFF	TGTGCCAGCAGCCAAGCGGGGGGCCTAAACACCGGGGAGCTGTTTTTT
TRBD1	NA	TRBV2	TRBJ2-2	CASRWDRHTGELFF	TGTGCCAGCAGATGGGACAGACACACCGGGGAGCTGTTTTTT